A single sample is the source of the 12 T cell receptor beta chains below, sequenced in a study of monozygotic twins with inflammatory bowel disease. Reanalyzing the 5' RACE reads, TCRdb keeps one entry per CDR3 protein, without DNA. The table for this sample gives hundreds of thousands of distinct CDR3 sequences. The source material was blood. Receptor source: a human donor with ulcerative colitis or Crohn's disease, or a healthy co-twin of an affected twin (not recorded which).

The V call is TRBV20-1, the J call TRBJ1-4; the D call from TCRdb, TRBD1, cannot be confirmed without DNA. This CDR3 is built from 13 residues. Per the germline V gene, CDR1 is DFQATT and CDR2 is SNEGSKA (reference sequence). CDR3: CSAQEAAPEKLFF.

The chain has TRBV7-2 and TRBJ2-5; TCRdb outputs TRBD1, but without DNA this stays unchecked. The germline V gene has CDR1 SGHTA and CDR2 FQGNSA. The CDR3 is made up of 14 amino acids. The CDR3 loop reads CASSPPAGAETQYF.

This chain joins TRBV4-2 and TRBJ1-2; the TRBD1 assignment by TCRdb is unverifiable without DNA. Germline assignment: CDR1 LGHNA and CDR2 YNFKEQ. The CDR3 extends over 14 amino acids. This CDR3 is CASSKGDRNYGYTF.

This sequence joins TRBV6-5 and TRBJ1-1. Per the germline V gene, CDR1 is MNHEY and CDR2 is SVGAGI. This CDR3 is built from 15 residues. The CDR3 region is CASSYSTTRNTEAFF.

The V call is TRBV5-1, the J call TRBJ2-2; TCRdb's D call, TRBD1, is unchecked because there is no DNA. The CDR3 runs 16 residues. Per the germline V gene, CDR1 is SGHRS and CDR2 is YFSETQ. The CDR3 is CASSLIQPGRAGELFF.

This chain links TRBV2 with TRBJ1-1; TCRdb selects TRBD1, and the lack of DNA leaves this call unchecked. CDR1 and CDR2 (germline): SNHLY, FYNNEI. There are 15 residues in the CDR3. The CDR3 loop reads CASSEWDLWNTEAFF. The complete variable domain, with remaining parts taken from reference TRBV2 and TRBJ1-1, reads EPEVTQTPSHQVTQMGQEVILRCVPISNHLYFYWYRQILGQKVEFLVSFYNNEISEKSEIFDDQFSVERPDGSNFTLKIRSTKLEDSAMYFCASSEWDLWNTEAFFGQGTRLTVV.

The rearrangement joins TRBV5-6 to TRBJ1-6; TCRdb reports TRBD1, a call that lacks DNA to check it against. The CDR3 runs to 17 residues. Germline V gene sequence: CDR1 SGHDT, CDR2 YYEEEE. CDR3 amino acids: CASSYTGTGVGNSPLHF.

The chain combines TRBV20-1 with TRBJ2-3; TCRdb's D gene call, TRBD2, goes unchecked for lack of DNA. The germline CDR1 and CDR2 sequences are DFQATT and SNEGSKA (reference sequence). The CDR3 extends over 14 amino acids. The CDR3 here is CSARWLAGGDTQYF.

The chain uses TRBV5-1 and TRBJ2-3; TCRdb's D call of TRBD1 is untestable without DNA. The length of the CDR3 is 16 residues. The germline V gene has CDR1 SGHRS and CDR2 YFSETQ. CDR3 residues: CASSLETGGFTDTQYF.

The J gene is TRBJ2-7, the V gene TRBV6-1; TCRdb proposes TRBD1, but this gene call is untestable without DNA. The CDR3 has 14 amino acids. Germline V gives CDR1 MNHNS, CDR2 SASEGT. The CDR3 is CASGDRGQTYEQYF.

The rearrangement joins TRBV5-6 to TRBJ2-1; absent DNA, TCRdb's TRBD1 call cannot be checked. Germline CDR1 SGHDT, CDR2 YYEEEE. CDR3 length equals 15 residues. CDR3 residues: CASSPPGQGIDEQFF.

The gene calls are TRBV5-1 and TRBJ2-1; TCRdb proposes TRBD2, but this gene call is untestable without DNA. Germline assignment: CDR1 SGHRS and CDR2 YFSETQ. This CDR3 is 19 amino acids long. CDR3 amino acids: CASSFPSTSGRKSYNEQFF.